A selection of T cell receptor beta chains follows, all from one sample in a study of T-cell memory formation after mild COVID-19. TCRdb re-called the 5' RACE reads through MiXCR, storing one row per CDR3 protein. The sample shows over 300,000 distinct CDR3 sequences, 20% to 25% of them seen only once. Material for sequencing was PBMCs or a T cell subset sorted from them (not recorded which). Source of these receptors: a man younger than 35 who had mild COVID-19 (a few samples of this study predate the infection). Cell type and time point are not known. The CDR3 runs from the conserved cysteine through the conserved F or W. A D gene is named only where the DNA matches it firmly.

TRBV7-9	TRBJ2-3	TRBD1	CASSWQGVVGDTQYF
TRBV29-1	TRBJ1-3	NA	CSVEDWKVGGNTIYF
TRBV6-5	TRBJ1-5	NA	CASSYMGGQPQHF
TRBV28	TRBJ2-6	NA	CASSLYGANVLTF
TRBV7-2	TRBJ2-3	TRBD2	CASSLVAGTSGAPDTQYF
TRBV3-1	TRBJ1-2	NA	CASSQVPDFYGYTF
TRBV7-2	TRBJ1-2	NA	CASSFEYPGPSLYGYTF
TRBV9	TRBJ2-5	NA	CASSTNPLSFGETQYF
TRBV7-9	TRBJ2-7	NA	CASSLEGLSYEQYF
TRBV5-1	TRBJ2-4	NA	CASSYTGNIQYF
TRBV7-9	TRBJ1-2	NA	CASSLERGRYTF
TRBV5-1	TRBJ1-3	TRBD1	CASSSGQGYGNTIYF
TRBV7-9	TRBJ1-1	NA	CASSSGPRNTEAFF
TRBV19	TRBJ2-7	NA	CASSGYYEQYF
TRBV7-2	TRBJ2-5	NA	CASSPVRGSGETQYF
TRBV20-1	TRBJ2-1	TRBD2	CSAQDLLAGGHRNSYNEQFF
TRBV12-3/TRBV12-4	TRBJ2-3	NA	CASSGDSSTDTQYF
TRBV6-2/TRBV6-3	TRBJ1-5	NA	CASSYSTGGGNQPQHF
TRBV12-3/TRBV12-4	TRBJ1-1	TRBD1	CASSSNRGGTEAFF
TRBV4-1	TRBJ1-5	NA	CASSHGAGNQPQHF
TRBV7-2	TRBJ2-5	NA	CASSLFRGGETQYF
TRBV20-1	TRBJ2-1	NA	CRSPGTSNEQFF
TRBV7-9	TRBJ1-2	NA	CASSPDWYGYTF
TRBV5-1	TRBJ1-1	TRBD1	CASSRGQGAIAEAFF